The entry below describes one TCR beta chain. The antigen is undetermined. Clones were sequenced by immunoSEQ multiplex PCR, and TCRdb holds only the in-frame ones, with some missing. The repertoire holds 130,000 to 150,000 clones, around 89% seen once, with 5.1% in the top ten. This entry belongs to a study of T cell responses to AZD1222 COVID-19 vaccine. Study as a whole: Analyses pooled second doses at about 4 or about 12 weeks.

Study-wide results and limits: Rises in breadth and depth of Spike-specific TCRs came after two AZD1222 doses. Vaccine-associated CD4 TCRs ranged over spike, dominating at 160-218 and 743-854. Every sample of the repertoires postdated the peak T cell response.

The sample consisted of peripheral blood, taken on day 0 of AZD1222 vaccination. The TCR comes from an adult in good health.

The CDR3 region is CASSNTGAYNSPLHF. CDR3 DNA sequence: TGTGCCAGCAGTAACACAGGGGCATATAATTCACCCCTCCACTTT. J is TRBJ1-6 and V is TRBV6-2 or TRBV6-3; TRBD1 matches 7 bases. J lost 4 bases, V lost 5 bases, and 5 bases had no gene match. CDR1 and CDR2 from the germline V gene are MNHEY and SVGEGT. The CDR3 spans 15 residues.